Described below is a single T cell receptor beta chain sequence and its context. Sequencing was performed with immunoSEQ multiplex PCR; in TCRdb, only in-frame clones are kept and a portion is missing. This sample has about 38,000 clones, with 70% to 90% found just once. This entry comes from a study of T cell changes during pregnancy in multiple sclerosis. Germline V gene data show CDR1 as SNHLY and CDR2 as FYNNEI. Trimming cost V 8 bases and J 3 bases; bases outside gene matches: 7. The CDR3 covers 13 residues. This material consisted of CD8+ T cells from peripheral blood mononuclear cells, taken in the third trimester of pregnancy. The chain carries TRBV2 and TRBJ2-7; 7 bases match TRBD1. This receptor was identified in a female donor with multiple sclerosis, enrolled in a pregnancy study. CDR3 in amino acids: CASGPGQFYEQYF. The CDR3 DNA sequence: TGTGCCAGCGGTCCGGGACAGTTCTACGAGCAGTACTTC.